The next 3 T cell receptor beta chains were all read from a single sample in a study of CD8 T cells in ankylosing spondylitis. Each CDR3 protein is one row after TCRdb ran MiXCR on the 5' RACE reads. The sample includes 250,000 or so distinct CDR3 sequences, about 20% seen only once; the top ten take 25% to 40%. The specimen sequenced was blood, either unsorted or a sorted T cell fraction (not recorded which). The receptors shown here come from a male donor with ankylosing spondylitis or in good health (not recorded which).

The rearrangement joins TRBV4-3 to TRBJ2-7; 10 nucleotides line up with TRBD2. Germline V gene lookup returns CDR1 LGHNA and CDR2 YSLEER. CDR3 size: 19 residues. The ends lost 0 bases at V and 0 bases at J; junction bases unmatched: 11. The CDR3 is CASSQDLGSGRPSSYEQYF. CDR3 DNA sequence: TGCGCCAGCAGCCAAGATCTAGGTAGCGGGAGGCCCAGCTCCTACGAGCAGTACTTC.

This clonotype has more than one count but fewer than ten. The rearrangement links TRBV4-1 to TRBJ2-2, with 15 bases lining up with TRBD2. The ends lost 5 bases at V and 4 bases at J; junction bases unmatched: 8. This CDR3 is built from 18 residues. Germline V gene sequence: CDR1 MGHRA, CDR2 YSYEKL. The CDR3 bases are TGCGCCAGCAGCGCTCGGACTAGCGGGAGGGCCCCCACCGGGGAGCTGTTTTTT. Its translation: CASSARTSGRAPTGELFF.

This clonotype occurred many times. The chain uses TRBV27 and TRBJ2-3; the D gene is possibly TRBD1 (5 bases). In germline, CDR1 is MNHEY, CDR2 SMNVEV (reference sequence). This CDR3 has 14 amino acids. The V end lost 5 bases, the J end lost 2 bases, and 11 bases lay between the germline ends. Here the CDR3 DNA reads TGTGCCAGCAGTCCCCAGGACACCACAGATACGCAGTATTTT. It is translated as CASSPQDTTDTQYF.